Following are 13 T cell receptor beta chains from one sample sequenced in a study of blood T cell repertoires in COVID-19. The table came from immunoSEQ multiplex PCR; TCRdb's copy has only in-frame clones and leaves some out. This sample has some 70,000 clones; 60% to 80% occur once, and the top ten carry about 12%. Sequencing was done on a sample of peripheral blood. The receptor set was obtained from a human donor in a cohort sampled during active COVID-19.

V is TRBV5-1 and J is TRBJ2-7, with TRBD1 identical over 10 bases. Germline V gene lookup returns CDR1 SGHRS and CDR2 YFSETQ. Trimming at V came to 4 bases and at J to 5 bases, leaving 6 bases not matched to a gene. The length of the CDR3 is 14 residues. CDR3 DNA: TGCGCCAGCAGCCCCGGGGACAGGGGCCACGAGCAGTACTTC. Translation gives CASSPGDRGHEQYF.

V is TRBV9 and J is TRBJ1-2; 7 bases align to TRBD1. Per the germline V gene, CDR1 is SGDLS and CDR2 is YYNGEE. The junction had 7 bases not matched to a gene; V was cut back by 3 bases and J by 2 bases. This CDR3 has 15 residues. The CDR3 coding sequence is TGTGCCAGCAGCGCTCGACAGGGACCCAACTATGGCTACACCTTC. It codes for CASSARQGPNYGYTF. Complete variable domain (other parts from reference TRBV9 and TRBJ1-2): DSGVTQTPKHLITATGQRVTLRCSPRSGDLSVYWYQQSLDQGLQFLIQYYNGEERAKGNILERFSAQQFPDLHSELNLSSLELGDSALYFCASSARQGPNYGYTFGSGTRLTVV.

This clone was seen once. The CDR3 DNA is TGTGCCAGCAGCTTGGAGGGAGGTTTAGTGATTGGCTACACCTTC. This codes for CASSLEGGLVIGYTF. V usage is TRBV5-5 and J usage is TRBJ1-2; D unresolved. The CDR3 covers 15 residues. Deletions cut 0 bases from V and 7 bases from J, with 16 bases between. Germline V gene lookup returns CDR1 SGHKS and CDR2 YYEKEE (reference sequence).

V usage is TRBV7-9 and J usage is TRBJ2-7; TRBD2 matches 9 bases. The germline gives CDR1 SEHNR, CDR2 FQNEAQ (reference sequence). The trim removed 3 bases at V and 2 bases at J, leaving 5 bases unmatched. CDR3 length equals 15 residues. The CDR3 bases are TGTGCCAGCAGCTTCGCGACTAGCGGACCCTACGAGCAGTACGTC. It yields the protein CASSFATSGPYEQYV.

This clone was observed a single time. The rearrangement joins TRBV11-3 to TRBJ1-1, with 8 bases aligning to TRBD1. Germline CDR1 is SGHNT and CDR2 is YENEEA. With 5 bases clipped from V and 1 base from J, the junction kept 6 bases outside the gene matches. The length of the CDR3 is 15 residues. The CDR3 bases are TGTGCCAGCAGCCCCGCGACAGGGGAGAACACTGAAGCTTTCTTT. This gives the protein CASSPATGENTEAFF.

The chain has TRBV19 and TRBJ2-1; D is perhaps TRBD2 (6 bases). The CDR3 loop spans 16 amino acids. V lost 6 bases to trimming and J lost 3 bases, with 18 bases between them. Per germline, CDR1 LNHDA and CDR2 SQIVND (reference sequence). CDR3 in amino acids: CASRGGSKRSYNEQFF. CDR3 DNA sequence: TGTGCCAGTAGGGGAGGCAGTAAGAGGAGCTACAATGAGCAGTTCTTC. The full variable domain, completed using reference TRBV19 and TRBJ2-1, is DGGITQSPKYLFRKEGQNVTLSCEQNLNHDAMYWYRQDPGQGLRLIYYSQIVNDFQKGDIAEGYSVSREKKESFPLTVTSAQKNPTAFYLCASRGGSKRSYNEQFFGPGTRLTVL.

This rearrangement joins TRBV7-8 to TRBJ2-7; the D is unclear. Germline V gives CDR1 SGHVS, CDR2 FQNEAQ. V was clipped by 3 bases and J by 4 bases, with 10 bases between them. The CDR3 has 13 residues. CDR3 nucleotides: TGTGCCAGCAGCTTGAGCGCCCAGTACGAGCAGTACGTC. It translates to CASSLSAQYEQYV.

This chain joins TRBV5-1 and TRBJ2-3; the match to TRBD2 covers 12 bases. From germline, CDR1 is SGHRS and CDR2 YFSETQ. The CDR3 totals 18 residues. J was trimmed by 5 bases and V by 4 bases; bases with no gene match: 14. The CDR3 sequence: CASSARTSGTSPGDTQYF. CDR3 nucleotide sequence: TGCGCCAGCAGCGCCCGGACTAGCGGGACGTCTCCAGGAGATACGCAGTATTTT.

The rearrangement links TRBV7-2 to TRBJ1-3, with 8 nucleotides matching TRBD1. The V segment lost 1 base and the J segment 3 bases; nucleotides outside the gene matches: 11. This CDR3 spans 18 amino acids. From germline, CDR1 is SGHTA and CDR2 FQGNSA. The CDR3: CASSLVVSRGQDGNTIYF. The CDR3 DNA reads TGTGCCAGCAGCTTAGTAGTCTCGCGGGGACAGGATGGAAACACCATATATTTT. The full variable domain, with the rest looked up from reference TRBV7-2 and TRBJ1-3, is GAGVSQSPSNKVTEKGKDVELRCDPISGHTALYWYRQSLGQGLEFLIYFQGNSAPDKSGLPSDRFSAERTGGSVSTLTIQRTQQEDSAVYLCASSLVVSRGQDGNTIYFGEGSWLTVV.

This chain uses TRBV28 with TRBJ1-5; weak D call: TRBD1 (5 bases). The V end lost 6 bases, the J end lost 0 bases, and 15 bases lay between the germline ends. The CDR3 runs 16 residues. Germline V gene data show CDR1 as MDHEN and CDR2 as SYDVKM. The CDR3 nucleotides read TGTGCCAGCAGGGAGACGGGGGAAGGTAGCAATCAGCCCCAGCATTTT. Its protein product is CASRETGEGSNQPQHF.

The rearrangement uses TRBV12-5 and TRBJ2-6; D might be TRBD2 (6 bases). Germline V CDR1 and CDR2: LGHNT, FRNRAP. This CDR3 contains 18 residues. Trimming cost V 3 bases and J 2 bases, with 17 bases left between them. DNA of the CDR3: TGTGCTAGTGGTTTCTGGGACTCAACAGACCCTGGGGCCAACGTCCTGACTTTC. Amino acids: CASGFWDSTDPGANVLTF.

This clone was seen only once. The chain couples TRBV6-2 or TRBV6-3 to TRBJ2-7, with D possibly matching TRBD2 (6 bases). Deletions cut 5 bases from V and 4 bases from J, with 15 bases between. Germline loops: CDR1 MNHEY, CDR2 SVGEGT. The CDR3 runs 14 residues. The CDR3 loop reads CASSPGTLRYEQYV. CDR3 nucleotide sequence: TGTGCCAGCAGTCCCGGGACTTTACGATACGAGCAGTACGTC.

CDR3 sequence: CAWSVLLDWARAGLSGNTIYF. The DNA of the CDR3 is TGTGCCTGGAGTGTCCTCTTAGATTGGGCCAGGGCTGGGCTCTCTGGAAACACCATATATTTT. The V call is TRBV30, the J call TRBJ1-3; D is possibly TRBD1 (5 bases). Germline CDR1 is GTSNPN and CDR2 is SVGIG (reference sequence). The CDR3 is 21 amino acids. Trimming cost V 0 bases and J 0 bases, with 27 bases left between them. Together with reference TRBV30 and TRBJ1-3, the CDR3 gives the full variable domain: SQTIHQWPATLVQPVGSPLSLECTVEGTSNPNLYWYRQAAGRGLQLLFYSVGIGQISSEVPQNLSASRPQDRQFILSSKKLLLSDSGFYLCAWSVLLDWARAGLSGNTIYFGEGSWLTVV.